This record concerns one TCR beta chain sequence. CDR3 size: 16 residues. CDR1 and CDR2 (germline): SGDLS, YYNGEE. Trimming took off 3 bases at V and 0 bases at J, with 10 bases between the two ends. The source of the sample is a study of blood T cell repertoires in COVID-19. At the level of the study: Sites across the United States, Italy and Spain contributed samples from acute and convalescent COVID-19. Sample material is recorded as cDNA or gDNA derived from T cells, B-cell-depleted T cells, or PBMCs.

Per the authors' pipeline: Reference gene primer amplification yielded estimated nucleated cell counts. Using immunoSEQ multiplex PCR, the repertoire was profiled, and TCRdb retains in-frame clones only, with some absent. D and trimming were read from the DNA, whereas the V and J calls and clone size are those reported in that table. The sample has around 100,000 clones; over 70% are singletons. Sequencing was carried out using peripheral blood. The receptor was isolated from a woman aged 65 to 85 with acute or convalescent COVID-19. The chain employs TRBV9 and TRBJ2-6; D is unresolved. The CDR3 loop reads CASSGAGSSGANVLTF. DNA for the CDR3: TGTGCCAGCAGCGGTGCAGGAAGCTCTGGGGCCAACGTCCTGACTTTC.